This T cell receptor (beta chain) came from a study of blood T cell repertoires in COVID-19. For the study at large: Samples representing acute and convalescent COVID-19 were sourced from the United States, Italy and Spain. The analysed material was cDNA or gDNA that came from T cells, B-cell-depleted T cells, or PBMCs.

The CDR3 loop spans 15 amino acids. V lost 5 bases, J lost 8 bases, and 11 bases stayed unmatched. Looked up from germline, CDR1 is MNHEY and CDR2 is SVGAGI. In the original analysis: Using reference gene primer amplification, nucleated cell counts were estimated. Sequenced by immunoSEQ multiplex PCR; TCRdb stores in-frame clones only, minus some. The V and J calls and clone size are taken from that table; D and trimming were inferred from the DNA. The sample contains 100,000 to 150,000 clones, approximately 81% of which appear only once. The receptor's source is a man between 60 and 70 years old with acute or convalescent COVID-19. This chain joins TRBV6-5 and TRBJ1-2; 10 positions agree with TRBD1. Material: peripheral blood. The CDR3 sequence: CASSRDRGPGGGYTF. For the CDR3, the DNA is TGTGCCAGCAGTCGGGACAGGGGCCCCGGAGGAGGCTACACCTTC.